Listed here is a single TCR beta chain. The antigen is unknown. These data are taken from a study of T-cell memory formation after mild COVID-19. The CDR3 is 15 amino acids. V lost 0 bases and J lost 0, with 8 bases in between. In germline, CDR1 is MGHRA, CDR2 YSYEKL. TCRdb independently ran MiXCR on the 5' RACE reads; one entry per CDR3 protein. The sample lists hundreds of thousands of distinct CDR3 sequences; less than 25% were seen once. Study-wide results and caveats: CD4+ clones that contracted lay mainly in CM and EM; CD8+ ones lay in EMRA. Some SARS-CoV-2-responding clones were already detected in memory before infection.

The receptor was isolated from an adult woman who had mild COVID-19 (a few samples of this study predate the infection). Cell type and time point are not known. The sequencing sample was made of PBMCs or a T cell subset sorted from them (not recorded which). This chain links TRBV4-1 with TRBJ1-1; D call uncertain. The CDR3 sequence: CASSQDLGLNTEAFF. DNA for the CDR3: TGCGCCAGCAGCCAAGATTTGGGGTTGAACACTGAAGCTTTCTTT.